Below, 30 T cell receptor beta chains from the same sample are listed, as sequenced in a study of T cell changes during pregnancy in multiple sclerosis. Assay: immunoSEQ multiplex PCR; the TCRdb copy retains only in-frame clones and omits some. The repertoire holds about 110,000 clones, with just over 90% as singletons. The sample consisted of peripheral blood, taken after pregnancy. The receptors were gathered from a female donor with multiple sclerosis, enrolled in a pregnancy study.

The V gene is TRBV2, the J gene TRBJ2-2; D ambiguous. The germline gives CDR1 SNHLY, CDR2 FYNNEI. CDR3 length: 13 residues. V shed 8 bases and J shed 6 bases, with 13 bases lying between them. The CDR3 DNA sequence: TGTGCCAGCGGCTGGAATCAGGCCGGGGAGCTGTTTTTT. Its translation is CASGWNQAGELFF.

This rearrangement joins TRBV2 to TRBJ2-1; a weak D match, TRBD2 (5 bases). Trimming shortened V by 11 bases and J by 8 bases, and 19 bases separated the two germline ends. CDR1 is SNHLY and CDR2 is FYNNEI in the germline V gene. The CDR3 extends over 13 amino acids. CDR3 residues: CAGGLSRTDEQFF. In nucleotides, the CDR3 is TGTGCCGGAGGACTGTCCCGGACGGATGAGCAGTTCTTC.

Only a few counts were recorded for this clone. In DNA form, the CDR3 reads TGTGCCAGTAGTTTGGGACAGGGGGCGGGATCTGAAGCTTTCTTT. Amino acid sequence: CASSLGQGAGSEAFF. V and J are TRBV19 and TRBJ1-1; 12 bases are a match to TRBD1. Trimming cost V 5 bases and J 6 bases; bases outside gene matches: 7. Germline V gene sequence: CDR1 LNHDA, CDR2 SQIVND (reference sequence). This CDR3 is 15 amino acids long. The full variable domain, rest sourced from reference TRBV19 and TRBJ1-1, is DGGITQSPKYLFRKEGQNVTLSCEQNLNHDAMYWYRQDPGQGLRLIYYSQIVNDFQKGDIAEGYSVSREKKESFPLTVTSAQKNPTAFYLCASSLGQGAGSEAFFGQGTRLTVV.

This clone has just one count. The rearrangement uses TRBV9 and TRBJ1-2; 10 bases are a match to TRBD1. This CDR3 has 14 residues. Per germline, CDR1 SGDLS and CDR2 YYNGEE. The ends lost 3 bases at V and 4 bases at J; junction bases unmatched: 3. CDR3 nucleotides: TGTGCCAGCAGCGGACAGGGGGCCGCCTATGGCTACACCTTC. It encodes CASSGQGAAYGYTF.

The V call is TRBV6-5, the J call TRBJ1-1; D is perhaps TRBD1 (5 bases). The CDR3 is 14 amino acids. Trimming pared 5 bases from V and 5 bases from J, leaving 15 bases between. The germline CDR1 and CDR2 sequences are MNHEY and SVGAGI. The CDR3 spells CASSALGVVTEAFF. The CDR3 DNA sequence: TGTGCCAGCAGTGCCTTAGGGGTGGTAACTGAAGCTTTCTTT.

The CDR3 DNA reads TGTGCCAGTAGTATAGATCAGGACAGCTACGAGCAGTACTTC. Protein: CASSIDQDSYEQYF. This chain links TRBV19 with TRBJ2-7; TRBD1 might be the D (6 bases). V was cut by 0 bases and J by 3 bases, with 9 bases left in between. The CDR3 consists of 14 residues. Germline CDR1 is LNHDA and CDR2 is SQIVND (reference sequence). Based on the CDR3 plus reference TRBV19 and TRBJ2-7, the full variable domain is DGGITQSPKYLFRKEGQNVTLSCEQNLNHDAMYWYRQDPGQGLRLIYYSQIVNDFQKGDIAEGYSVSREKKESFPLTVTSAQKNPTAFYLCASSIDQDSYEQYFGPGTRLTVT.

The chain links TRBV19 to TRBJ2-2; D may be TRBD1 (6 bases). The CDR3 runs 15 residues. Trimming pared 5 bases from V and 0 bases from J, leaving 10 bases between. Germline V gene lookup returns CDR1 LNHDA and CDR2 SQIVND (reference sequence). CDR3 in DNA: TGTGCCAGTAGTTCGACAGGCACGAACACCGGGGAGCTGTTTTTT. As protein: CASSSTGTNTGELFF. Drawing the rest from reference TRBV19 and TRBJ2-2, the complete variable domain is DGGITQSPKYLFRKEGQNVTLSCEQNLNHDAMYWYRQDPGQGLRLIYYSQIVNDFQKGDIAEGYSVSREKKESFPLTVTSAQKNPTAFYLCASSSTGTNTGELFFGEGSRLTVL.

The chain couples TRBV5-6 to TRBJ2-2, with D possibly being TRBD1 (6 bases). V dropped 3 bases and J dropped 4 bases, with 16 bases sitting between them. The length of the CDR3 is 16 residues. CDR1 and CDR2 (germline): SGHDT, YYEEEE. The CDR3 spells CASSSYRTAGTGELFF. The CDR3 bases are TGTGCCAGCAGCTCCTACCGGACAGCCGGCACCGGGGAGCTGTTTTTT.

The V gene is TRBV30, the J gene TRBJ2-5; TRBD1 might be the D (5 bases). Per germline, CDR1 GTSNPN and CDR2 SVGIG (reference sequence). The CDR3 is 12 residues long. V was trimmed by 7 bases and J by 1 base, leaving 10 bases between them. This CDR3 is CALDSLQETQYF. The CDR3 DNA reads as TGTGCCTTAGACAGTCTCCAAGAGACCCAGTACTTC.

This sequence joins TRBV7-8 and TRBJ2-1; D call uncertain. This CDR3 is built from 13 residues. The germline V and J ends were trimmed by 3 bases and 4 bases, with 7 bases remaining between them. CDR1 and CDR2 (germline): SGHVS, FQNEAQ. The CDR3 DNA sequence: TGTGCCAGCAGCTTCACTTCGTACAATGAGCAGTTCTTC. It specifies CASSFTSYNEQFF.

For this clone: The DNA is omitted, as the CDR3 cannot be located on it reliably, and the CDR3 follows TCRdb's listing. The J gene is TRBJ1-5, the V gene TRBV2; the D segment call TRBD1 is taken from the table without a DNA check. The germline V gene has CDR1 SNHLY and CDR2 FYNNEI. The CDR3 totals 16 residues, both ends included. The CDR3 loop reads CASSERSGQGDQPQHF.

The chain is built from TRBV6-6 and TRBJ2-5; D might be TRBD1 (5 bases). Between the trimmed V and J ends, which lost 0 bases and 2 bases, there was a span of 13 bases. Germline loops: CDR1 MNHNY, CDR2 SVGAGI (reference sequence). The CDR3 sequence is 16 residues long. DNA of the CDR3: TGTGCCAGCAGTTACTCGGCAGGGCGAGGACAAGAGACCCAGTACTTC. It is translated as CASSYSAGRGQETQYF.

CDR3 sequence reads: CSVESGYRAYGYTF. CDR3 DNA: TGCAGCGTTGAATCAGGGTATAGGGCCTATGGCTACACCTTC. This chain connects TRBV29-1 to TRBJ1-2; tentative D call: TRBD1 (5 bases). The CDR3 runs to 14 residues. The V end was cut by 2 bases, the J end by 4 bases, with 14 bases between. Germline V gives CDR1 SQVTM, CDR2 ANQGSEA.

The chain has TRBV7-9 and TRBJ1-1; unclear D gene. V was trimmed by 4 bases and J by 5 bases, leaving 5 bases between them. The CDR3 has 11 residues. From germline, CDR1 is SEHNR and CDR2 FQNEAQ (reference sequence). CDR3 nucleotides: TGTGCCAGCAGCTCCCCTACTGAAGCTTTCTTT. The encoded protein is CASSSPTEAFF.

CDR3 in DNA: TGTGCCAGCAGCTATAGCGGGGTTGAGACCCAGTACTTC. Its translation: CASSYSGVETQYF. The chain links TRBV7-2 to TRBJ2-5, with 8 bases fitting TRBD2. Germline lookup yields CDR1 SGHTA and CDR2 FQGNSA. The CDR3 runs to 13 residues. After removal of 4 bases from V and 5 bases from J, the junction contained 3 bases not matched to a gene. The full variable domain, its missing parts supplied by reference TRBV7-2 and TRBJ2-5, is GAGVSQSPSNKVTEKGKDVELRCDPISGHTALYWYRQSLGQGLEFLIYFQGNSAPDKSGLPSDRFSAERTGGSVSTLTIQRTQQEDSAVYLCASSYSGVETQYFGPGTRLLVL.

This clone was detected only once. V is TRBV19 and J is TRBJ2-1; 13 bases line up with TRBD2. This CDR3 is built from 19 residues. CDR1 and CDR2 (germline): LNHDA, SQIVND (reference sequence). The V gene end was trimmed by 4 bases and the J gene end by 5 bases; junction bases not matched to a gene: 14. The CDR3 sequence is CASSTTRGLAGTKDNEQFF. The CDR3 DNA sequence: TGTGCCAGTAGTACGACCCGGGGACTAGCGGGGACAAAGGACAATGAGCAGTTCTTC.

CDR3 amino acids: CASSQENTGVSYEQYF. The CDR3, as DNA: TGTGCCAGCTCACAGGAGAACACAGGGGTCTCCTACGAGCAGTACTTC. The genes are TRBV18 and TRBJ2-7; 7 bases agree with TRBD1. The V gene's germline CDR1 is KGHSH and CDR2 LQKENI. The CDR3 consists of 16 residues. V lost 4 bases to trimming and J lost 0 bases; unmatched junction nucleotides: 9.

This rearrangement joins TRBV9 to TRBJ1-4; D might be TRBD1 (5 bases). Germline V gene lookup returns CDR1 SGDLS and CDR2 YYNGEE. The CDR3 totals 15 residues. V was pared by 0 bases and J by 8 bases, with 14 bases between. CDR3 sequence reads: CASSVGGGSTEKLFF. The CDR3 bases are TGTGCCAGCAGCGTAGGTGGGGGGAGTACGGAAAAACTGTTTTTT.

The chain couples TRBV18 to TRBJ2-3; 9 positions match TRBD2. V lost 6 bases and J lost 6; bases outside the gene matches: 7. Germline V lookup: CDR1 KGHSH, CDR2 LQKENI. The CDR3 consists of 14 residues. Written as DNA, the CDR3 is TGTGCCAGCTCCGGCGGGGGGGCCCGGGATACGCAGTATTTT. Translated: CASSGGGARDTQYF. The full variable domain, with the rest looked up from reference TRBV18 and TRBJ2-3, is NAGVMQNPRHLVRRRGQEARLRCSPMKGHSHVYWYRQLPEEGLKFMVYLQKENIIDESGMPKERFSAEFPKEGPSILRIQQVVRGDSAAYFCASSGGGARDTQYFGPGTRLTVL.

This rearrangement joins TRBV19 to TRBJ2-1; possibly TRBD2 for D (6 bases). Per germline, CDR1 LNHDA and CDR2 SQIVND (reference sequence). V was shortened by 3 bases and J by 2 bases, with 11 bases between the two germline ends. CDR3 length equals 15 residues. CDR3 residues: CASSIPPGAYNEQFF. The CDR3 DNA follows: TGTGCCAGTAGTATCCCCCCGGGAGCCTACAATGAGCAGTTCTTC.

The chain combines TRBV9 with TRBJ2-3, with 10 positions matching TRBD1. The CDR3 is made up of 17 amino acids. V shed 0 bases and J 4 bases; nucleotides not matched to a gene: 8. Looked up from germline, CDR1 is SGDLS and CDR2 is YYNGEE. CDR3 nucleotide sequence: TGTGCCAGCAGCGTAGACCCCTCTGGACAGGGGGCAGATACGCAGTATTTT. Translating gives CASSVDPSGQGADTQYF.

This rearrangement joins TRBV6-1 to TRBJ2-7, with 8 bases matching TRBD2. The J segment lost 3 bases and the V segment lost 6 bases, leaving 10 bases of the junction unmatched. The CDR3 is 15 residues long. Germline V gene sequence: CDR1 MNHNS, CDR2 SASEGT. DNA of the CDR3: TGTGCCAGCAGCGCAGGGCTAGCGGGTGTCTACGAGCAGTACTTC. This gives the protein CASSAGLAGVYEQYF.

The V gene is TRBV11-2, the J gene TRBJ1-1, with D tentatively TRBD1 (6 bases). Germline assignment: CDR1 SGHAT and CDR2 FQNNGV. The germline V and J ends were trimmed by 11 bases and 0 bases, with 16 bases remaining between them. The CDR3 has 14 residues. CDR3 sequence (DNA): TGTGCCTCAACAGGGAAAACCATGAACACTGAAGCTTTCTTT. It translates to CASTGKTMNTEAFF.

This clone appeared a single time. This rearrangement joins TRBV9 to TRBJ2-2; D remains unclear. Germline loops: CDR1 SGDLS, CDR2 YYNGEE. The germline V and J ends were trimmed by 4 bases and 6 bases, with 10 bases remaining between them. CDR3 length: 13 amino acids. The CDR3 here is CASSQTGSGELFF. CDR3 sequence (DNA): TGTGCCAGCAGCCAAACGGGTTCCGGGGAGCTGTTTTTT.

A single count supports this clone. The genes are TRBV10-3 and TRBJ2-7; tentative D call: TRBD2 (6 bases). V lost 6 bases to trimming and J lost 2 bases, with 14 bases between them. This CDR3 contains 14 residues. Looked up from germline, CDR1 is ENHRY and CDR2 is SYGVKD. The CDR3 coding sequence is TGTGCCATCAGAACCGGGACTGACACCTACGAGCAGTACTTC. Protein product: CAIRTGTDTYEQYF.

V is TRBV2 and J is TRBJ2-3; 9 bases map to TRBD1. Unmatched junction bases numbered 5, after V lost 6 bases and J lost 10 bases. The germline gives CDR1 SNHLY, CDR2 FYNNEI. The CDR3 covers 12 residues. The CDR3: CASRGTGQAQYF. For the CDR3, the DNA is TGTGCCAGCAGGGGGACAGGGCAAGCGCAGTATTTT.

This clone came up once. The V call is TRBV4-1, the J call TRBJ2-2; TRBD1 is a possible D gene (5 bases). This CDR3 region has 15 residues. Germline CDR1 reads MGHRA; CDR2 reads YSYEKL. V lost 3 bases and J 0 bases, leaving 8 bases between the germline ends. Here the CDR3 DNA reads TGCGCCAGCAGCCACCCAGGGTCGAACACCGGGGAGCTGTTTTTT. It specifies CASSHPGSNTGELFF.

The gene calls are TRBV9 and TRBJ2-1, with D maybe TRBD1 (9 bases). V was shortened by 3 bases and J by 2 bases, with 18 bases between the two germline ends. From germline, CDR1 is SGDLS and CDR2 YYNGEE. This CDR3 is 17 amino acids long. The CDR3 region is CASSAGGGQGTYNEQFF. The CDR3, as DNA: TGTGCCAGCAGCGCGGGGGGGGGACAGGGTACCTACAATGAGCAGTTCTTC. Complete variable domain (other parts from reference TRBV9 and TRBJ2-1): DSGVTQTPKHLITATGQRVTLRCSPRSGDLSVYWYQQSLDQGLQFLIQYYNGEERAKGNILERFSAQQFPDLHSELNLSSLELGDSALYFCASSAGGGQGTYNEQFFGPGTRLTVL.

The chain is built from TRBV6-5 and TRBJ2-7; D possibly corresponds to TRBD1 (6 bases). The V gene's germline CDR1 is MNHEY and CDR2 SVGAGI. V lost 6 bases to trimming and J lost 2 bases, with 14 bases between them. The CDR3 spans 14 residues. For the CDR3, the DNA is TGTGCCAGCAGGGGAAAGACAGGAACCTACGAGCAGTACTTC. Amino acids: CASRGKTGTYEQYF.

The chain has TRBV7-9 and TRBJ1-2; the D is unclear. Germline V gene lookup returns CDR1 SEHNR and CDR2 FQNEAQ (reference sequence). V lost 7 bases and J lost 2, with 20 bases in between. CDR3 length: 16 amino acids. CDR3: CASTSIWASRNYGYTF. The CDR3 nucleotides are TGTGCCAGCACCAGCATTTGGGCTTCCCGAAACTATGGCTACACCTTC.